The present T cell receptor beta chain was sequenced within a study of shared clonotypes between healthy human individuals (dated by TCRdb to about 2020). In terms of the full investigation: A few men and a couple of women, aged 18 to 49 years, made up the cohort. For each donor, CD4 naive and CD4 memory were each run on three plates, CD8 naive on two plates, and CD8 memory on one plate. The study deeply sequenced blood TCR repertoires of several healthy adults to estimate repertoire size and the extent of clonotype sharing between individuals. Different laboratories and diverse techniques were used to prepare libraries and sequence TCR repertoires, to increase sequencing depth and limit assay-specific biases. Each donor's leukapheresis produced roughly between about 0.9 and 9.5 billion PBMCs.

The donors were healthy, HIV-negative adults who had no recently reported acute infections or vaccinations. Every donor was a Caucasian adult residing in Nashville, Tennessee, USA. CD4+ T cells were enriched through magnetic negative selection, after which naive cells were positively selected on CD45RA and the remaining negative fraction served as the memory subset. Blood was collected by leukapheresis, and PBMCs were isolated by Ficoll-Histopaque density gradient centrifugation and then cryopreserved in liquid nitrogen vapor phase. Analytical flow cytometry was used to check the purity and quantity of every magnetically sorted T cell population. Each sorted fraction had its genomic DNA isolated and then quantified by UV absorbance on a Nanodrop 2000c. Via the germline V gene, CDR1 is KGHSH and CDR2 LQKENI. The V end gives up 5 bases and the J end 0 bases, leaving 4 bases in the junction not matched to a gene. The CDR3 goes from the cysteine to the phenylalanine over 14 residues. The only DNA kept is the CDR3, 42 bases in frame from the first base.

Points on this clone: No antigen is known for it. Base qualities are not recorded, but no much larger clone differs from it by a single base.

Using the deep immunoSEQ assay, TCR CDR3 regions were amplified from genomic DNA by multiplex PCR. Extracted genomic DNA from each cell subset was spread evenly across all wells of several immunoSEQ 96-well plates, with each plate serving as a replicate. Each replicate PCR for sorted subsets received around 200 ng genomic DNA, equal to tens of thousands of T cell genomes. The purified libraries were quantified using a Qubit 3.0 fluorometer, sized with a Bioanalyzer 2100, and then quantified again using the KAPA Library Quantification kit. Each immunoSEQ 96-well plate was sequenced on its own single-read 150-cycle Illumina NextSeq 550 flow cell. On the authors' methods: Because the immunoSEQ output included only junctional sequences and no quality scores, the filtering could not be the same as the filtering used for full-length reads. Sequences were annotated with PyIR, a Python wrapper for IgBLAST v1.9, and V/J genes and CDR3 were assigned using IMGT germline references. Reads were removed for weak V/J assignments (E-value above 1e-6), missing CDR3, stop codons, out-of-frame junctions, or ambiguous translated residues. A V3J clonotype was defined by an identical inferred V gene, J gene, and CDR3 amino acid sequence. The percentage overlap between two repertoires was calculated by dividing the number of shared unique clonotypes by the size of the smaller repertoire. Three approaches were used to assess repertoire richness: RTK rarefaction, the Chao1 estimator, and Recon v2.1 estimates of unobserved clonotypes. For all TCRbeta clonotypes obtained by the gDNA method from a few donors, generation probabilities were computed with OLGA. Held by TCRdb, this immuneACCESS table contains in-frame sequences only and omits some clones. Under half of the omission traces to an unresolved V gene where checked; the cause of the rest is unknown. V and J calls and clone size are given by that table; D and trimming were obtained from the DNA. In all, the sample holds a few million clones, and around nine tenths of those were seen once. The ten largest clones take up roughly 0.15% of the sample.

Study-wide conclusions, independent of this receptor: Estimated clonotype richness was generally larger for naive than for memory subsets. Sampling was restricted to blood, and TCR repertoires in tissue are likely to differ from TCR repertoires in blood. When a few donors were compared, the shared fraction of clonotypes was about 5% for naive CD4, less than 4% for naive CD8, more than 2% for memory CD4, and 0.35% to 0.4% for memory CD8. Because the study included only a small number of donors, the genetic and exposure-history diversity represented was limited. Compared with non-shared clonotypes, the clonotypes found in all four sorted-subset donors had higher generation probabilities. Incomplete sequencing was indicated by rarefaction of sorted-subset datasets, despite the large sequencing depth. Pairwise subsampling indicated that sequencing depth was expected to affect the degree of clonotype sharing among donors.

The sample consisted of naive CD4+ T cells sorted from blood. The cell subset or site label for this specimen denotes: CD45RA+ positively selected. The chain is assembled from TRBV18 and TRBJ2-7, and TRBD1 matches 7 of the central bases. The sequence was collected from a man aged 18 to 30 in good health. CDR3 protein: CASSASGGSYEQYF. The nucleotide sequence is given as TGTGCCAGCTCAGCGTCAGGGGGCTCCTACGAGCAGTACTTC. Extended through the reference TRBV18 and TRBJ2-7 proteins, this CDR3 yields the full variable domain: NAGVMQNPRHLVRRRGQEARLRCSPMKGHSHVYWYRQLPEEGLKFMVYLQKENIIDESGMPKERFSAEFPKEGPSILRIQQVVRGDSAAYFCASSASGGSYEQYFGPGTRLTVT.